The rows below give T cell receptor beta chains drawn from one sample of a study of vaccination and CD4 T cells after COVID-19. One entry per CDR3 protein results from TCRdb running MiXCR on the PCR reads. The sample has 7,000 to 8,500 distinct CDR3 sequences, approximately 55% seen once. Their specific antigens are unknown. The sequencing sample was made of CD4+ T cells from blood, cultured in vitro. Every receptor here comes from a human donor who had recovered from COVID-19. Both conserved end residues are part of each CDR3. D genes are given only for firm matches. Only some rows state a clone size, as once, few, many or a class for expanded clones.

length	size	V	J	D	CDR3	DNA
13	.	TRBV24-1	TRBJ2-1	TRBD1	CATSDTGQGAWFF	TGTGCCACCAGTGATACCGGACAGGGGGCTTGGTTCTTC
15	.	TRBV27	TRBJ2-6	.	CASSTSVSGANVLTF	TGTGCCAGCAGTACATCAGTGTCTGGGGCCAACGTCCTGACTTTC
16	.	TRBV20-1	TRBJ1-6	.	CSARVEASAHNSPLHF	TGCAGTGCTAGAGTCGAGGCGTCAGCTCATAATTCACCCCTCCACTTT
17	few	TRBV6-2/TRBV6-3	TRBJ1-5	TRBD1	CASSYMARDSMGQPQHF	TGTGCCAGCAGTTACATGGCCCGGGACAGTATGGGGCAGCCCCAGCATTTT
14	.	TRBV7-2	TRBJ1-6	.	CASRWEGFQSPLHF	TGTGCCAGCAGGTGGGAGGGGTTTCAGTCACCCCTCCACTTT
13	.	TRBV19	TRBJ2-3	.	CASNGASTGTQYF	TGTGCCAGTAACGGGGCCAGCACAGGTACGCAGTATTTT
13	.	TRBV27	TRBJ2-3	.	CASSSTTEDTQYF	TGTGCCAGCAGTTCCACGACGGAAGATACGCAGTATTTT
14	.	TRBV6-1	TRBJ1-1	TRBD1	CASKRQGLKTEAFF	TGTGCCAGCAAACGACAGGGTCTGAAGACTGAAGCTTTCTTT
13	.	TRBV2	TRBJ2-2	.	CASNELGTGELFF	TGTGCCAGCAATGAACTAGGGACCGGGGAGCTGTTTTTT
14	.	TRBV6-2/TRBV6-3	TRBJ2-5	.	CASSALASRETQYF	TGTGCCAGCAGTGCCCTAGCGAGCAGAGAGACCCAGTACTTC
12	large	TRBV20-1	TRBJ2-7	.	CSASAIGVGQYF	TGCAGTGCTAGCGCAATCGGGGTTGGGCAGTACTTC
14	medium-sized	TRBV2	TRBJ1-2	.	CASSEESVFYGYTF	TGTGCCAGCAGTGAAGAGTCAGTTTTCTATGGCTACACCTTC
14	.	TRBV7-3	TRBJ2-1	.	CASSLMSGDNEQFF	TGTGCCAGCAGCTTAATGTCAGGTGACAATGAGCAGTTCTTC
12	.	TRBV20-1	TRBJ2-2	TRBD2	CSAGLAHGELFF	TGCAGTGCGGGACTAGCGCACGGGGAGCTGTTTTTT
13	once	TRBV19	TRBJ2-3	.	CASSIRLVHTQYF	TGTGCCAGTAGTATACGCCTAGTACATACGCAGTATTTT
13	.	TRBV7-3	TRBJ2-3	.	CASSQNLGDTQYF	TGTGCCAGCAGCCAAAACTTGGGAGATACGCAGTATTTT
18	.	TRBV6-1	TRBJ2-2	TRBD1	CASGDRVGGFPNTGELFF	TGTGCCAGCGGGGACAGGGTCGGGGGGTTCCCGAACACCGGGGAGCTGTTTTTT
16	.	TRBV6-5	TRBJ1-2	TRBD1	CASSNLPGQGSYGYTF	TGTGCCAGCAGTAACTTACCGGGACAGGGCTCCTATGGCTACACCTTC
15	.	TRBV27	TRBJ2-5	.	CASSLSWQNQETQYF	TGTGCCAGCAGTTTATCTTGGCAGAACCAAGAGACCCAGTACTTC
15	.	TRBV30	TRBJ2-7	TRBD2	CAWNSGREGSSEQYF	TGTGCCTGGAATTCAGGACGGGAGGGCTCCTCCGAGCAGTACTTC
14	.	TRBV20-1	TRBJ1-5	.	CSARDSRRLTPQHF	TGCAGTGCTAGGGACAGCAGGAGATTGACGCCCCAGCATTTT
14	once	TRBV19	TRBJ1-1	.	CASSPPTGYTEAFF	TGTGCCAGTAGCCCCCCCACGGGTTATACTGAAGCTTTCTTT
14	.	TRBV27	TRBJ2-5	.	CATATLDGQETQYF	TGTGCCACTGCGACACTCGACGGCCAAGAGACCCAGTACTTC
16	large	TRBV2	TRBJ1-6	.	CASSEEARAYNSPLHF	TGTGCCAGCAGTGAGGAGGCGCGGGCCTATAATTCACCCCTCCACTTT
15	few	TRBV2	TRBJ2-6	.	CASRAEGSGANVLTF	TGTGCCAGCAGAGCGGAAGGCTCTGGGGCCAACGTCCTGACTTTC
15	few	TRBV6-5	TRBJ2-7	TRBD1	CASSYPGQGNYEQYF	TGTGCCAGCAGTTACCCGGGACAGGGTAACTACGAGCAGTACTTC
15	.	TRBV20-1	TRBJ2-7	.	CSAPAAGTAAYEQYF	TGCAGTGCTCCCGCAGCCGGGACGGCAGCCTACGAGCAGTACTTC
16	.	TRBV7-2	TRBJ2-7	TRBD2	CASSFTSGGSPYEQYF	TGTGCCAGCAGCTTCACTAGCGGGGGATCCCCCTACGAGCAGTACTTC
13	.	TRBV6-5	TRBJ1-5	.	CASSWGSIQPQHF	TGTGCCAGCAGTTGGGGGAGTATACAGCCCCAGCATTTT
13	few	TRBV11-3	TRBJ2-5	.	CASSLVWEQTQYF	TGTGCCAGCAGCTTAGTTTGGGAACAGACCCAGTACTTC
14	once	TRBV6-1	TRBJ1-3	TRBD1	CASRPQGAGNTIYF	TGTGCCAGCAGGCCACAGGGGGCTGGAAACACCATATATTTT
14	.	TRBV4-2	TRBJ1-6	.	CASSQDLYSSPLHF	TGTGCCAGCAGCCAAGATTTATACAGCTCACCCCTCCACTTT
16	.	TRBV3-1	TRBJ2-1	.	CASSPPSGHSYNEQFF	TGTGCCAGCAGCCCCCCAAGCGGGCACTCCTACAATGAGCAGTTCTTC
14	medium-sized	TRBV7-2	TRBJ1-4	TRBD1	CASSRGQGGEKLFF	TGTGCCAGCAGCCGGGGACAGGGAGGTGAAAAACTGTTTTTT
13	large	TRBV6-1	TRBJ2-3	.	CASRRPPGDTQYF	TGTGCCAGCAGGCGACCTCCGGGAGATACGCAGTATTTT
15	.	TRBV5-1	TRBJ2-7	.	CASSLSGQGRSEQYF	TGCGCCAGCAGCCTTTCCGGGCAGGGAAGGTCCGAGCAGTACTTC
13	.	TRBV6-5	TRBJ1-2	.	CASSLGAGYGYTF	TGTGCCAGCAGTTTGGGGGCTGGCTATGGCTACACCTTC
11	.	TRBV20-1	TRBJ2-3	.	CSASLADTQYF	TGCAGTGCTAGCCTCGCGGATACGCAGTATTTT
15	.	TRBV10-3	TRBJ1-5	.	CAISDLDTANQPQHF	TGTGCCATCAGTGATTTGGACACGGCGAATCAGCCCCAGCATTTT
16	.	TRBV7-8	TRBJ1-6	.	CASSLSQGSYGSPLHF	TGTGCCAGCAGCTTATCGCAGGGTTCTTATGGTTCACCCCTCCACTTT
11	.	TRBV20-1	TRBJ1-2	TRBD1	CSAWDREGYTF	TGCAGTGCGTGGGACAGGGAAGGCTACACCTTC
15	few	TRBV7-3	TRBJ1-1	.	CASSLLGGAGTEAFF	TGTGCCAGCAGCTTATTAGGGGGGGCTGGCACTGAAGCTTTCTTT
15	.	TRBV7-2	TRBJ2-7	TRBD1	CASSFLWDRSYEQYF	TGTGCCAGCAGCTTCCTCTGGGACAGATCCTACGAGCAGTACTTC
15	.	TRBV6-2/TRBV6-3	TRBJ1-1	TRBD1	CASSYLRTGGGGAFF	TGTGCCAGCAGTTACCTCCGGACAGGGGGCGGCGGAGCTTTCTTT
14	.	TRBV20-1	TRBJ2-7	TRBD1	CSASLGTGGREQYF	TGCAGTGCTAGTTTGGGAACAGGGGGGCGCGAGCAGTACTTC
15	few	TRBV20-1	TRBJ2-4	.	CSARDWDSGKGIQYF	TGCAGTGCTAGAGATTGGGACAGCGGGAAGGGCATTCAGTACTTC
14	once	TRBV24-1	TRBJ2-3	.	CATSDFYGTDTQYF	TGTGCCACCAGTGATTTCTATGGCACAGATACGCAGTATTTT
12	few	TRBV6-2/TRBV6-3	TRBJ1-2	.	CASSAGNYGYTF	TGTGCCAGCAGCGCGGGAAACTATGGCTACACCTTC
14	.	TRBV7-2	TRBJ2-2	.	CASSVLANTGELFF	TGTGCCAGCAGCGTACTAGCGAACACCGGGGAGCTGTTTTTT
14	few	TRBV20-1	TRBJ2-1	TRBD1	CSAVQGAIVDEQFF	TGCAGTGCTGTACAGGGGGCGATAGTCGATGAGCAGTTCTTC
13	few	TRBV11-2	TRBJ1-2	.	CASSLGRGYGYTF	TGTGCCAGCAGCTTAGGGCGGGGCTATGGCTACACCTTC
14	few	TRBV7-2	TRBJ2-3	TRBD2	CASSLDTSGRAPYF	TGTGCCAGCAGCTTAGATACTAGCGGGAGGGCCCCGTATTTT
12	.	TRBV7-2	TRBJ2-7	.	CASSESRGEQYF	TGTGCCAGCAGCGAATCGCGGGGCGAGCAGTACTTC
12	few	TRBV15	TRBJ2-3	.	CATSRGEDTQYF	TGTGCCACCAGCAGAGGCGAAGATACGCAGTATTTT
13	few	TRBV7-9	TRBJ2-2	.	CASSLLGTGELFF	TGTGCCAGCAGCTTACTGGGGACCGGGGAGCTGTTTTTT
15	.	TRBV15	TRBJ2-7	TRBD2	CATSRQLAGANEQYF	TGTGCCACCAGCAGACAACTAGCGGGAGCGAACGAGCAGTACTTC
14	.	TRBV6-2/TRBV6-3	TRBJ1-4	.	CASRNRRTNEKLFF	TGTGCCAGCAGAAACCGGCGTACTAATGAAAAACTGTTTTTT
15	few	TRBV19	TRBJ1-5	TRBD1	CASTPRQGTNQPQHF	TGTGCCAGCACCCCTCGACAGGGAACCAATCAGCCCCAGCATTTT
15	.	TRBV4-3	TRBJ2-1	TRBD2	CASSQGFGRENEQFF	TGCGCCAGCAGCCAAGGGTTTGGGAGGGAAAATGAGCAGTTCTTC